This section outlines one TCR beta chain sequence together with its context. What it binds is unknown. This record belongs to a study of cytomegalovirus exposure and HLA in healthy donors. Study-level points and caveats: Three CMV-associated chains proved CMV antigen-specific in vitro. Prediction of most subjects' HLA-A and HLA-B alleles by TCR beta sequences was reportedly accurate. Sequencing likely produced, as an artifact, a cluster of highly shared sequence variants. HLA restriction was apparent for most CMV-associated TCR beta chains in a later analysis.

With 60 Vbeta and 13 Jbeta primers, the PCR was carried out. TCRdb's copy holds only in-frame clones and misses some; the assay was immunoSEQ multiplex PCR. The data hold 89,000 or so clones, with almost 85% observed a single time. Trimming left V 0 bases short and J 0 bases short, with 8 bases between. The CDR3 consists of 15 residues. CDR1 and CDR2 (germline): SGDLS, YYNGEE. Sequencing was carried out using PBMCs. The rearrangement links TRBV9 to TRBJ2-3; D not resolved. This TCR was recovered from a woman between 18 and 29 years old in good health and CMV-seropositive. The DNA for the CDR3 is TGTGCCAGCAGCGTAGCTACCCGGAGCACAGATACGCAGTATTTT. Translation: CASSVATRSTDTQYF.